What follows is one T cell receptor (beta chain) and its context. Which antigen it targets is not known. A much larger clonotype is one base distant, so this may be a read error. The same CDR3 arises from other DNA sequences in this sample as well. The library was made by PCR. The data were produced on an Illumina HiSeq 4000. The TCR beta-chain CDR3 region of each patient was profiled by high-throughput sequencing. For the original study's pipeline: Drawing on CDR3 differences between clinicopathological groups, the researchers built a classifier meant to tell apart patients with distant-metastatic papillary thyroid cancer. Repertoire diversity was assessed with the Shannon index, and tumor-blood repertoire similarity with the Morisita-Horn index. TCRdb took the public reads, trimmed them with fastp at Q25, ran MiXCR for clone calling and kept in-frame beta chains. These V and J calls derive from TCRdb rather than the authors' analysis. Here the sample has about 14,000 clones; roughly 19% occur a single time. About 14% of the sample is held by the ten biggest clonotypes.

Before undergoing thyroid surgery, none of the patients had been given any kind of treatment. Using T-cell receptor beta sequencing, the researchers looked back retrospectively at clinical samples from patients, gathered between about 2012 and 2018. The sample belongs to a study of metastatic and nonmetastatic thyroid tumors (TCRdb year 2020). Turning to the overall study: Repertoires from peripheral blood and from tumor or nodule tissue samples of malignant and benign thyroid patients were compared.

Beyond this particular receptor, the publication reports: In both blood and tumor samples, TCR beta diversity was reported to be significantly higher in malignant tumors than in benign nodules.

This receptor was obtained from a female donor with papillary thyroid cancer or a benign thyroid nodule (not recorded which). Some clones in this sample may be carry-over from other donors' samples. Source material: blood.

CDR3 sequence: CASSIVATEAFF. In nucleotide form, the sequence is TGTGCCAGCTCCATCGTAGCCACTGAAGCTTTTTTT. Here the chain combines TRBV9 and TRBJ1-1; the D gene remains uncertain. As encoded in the germline V gene, CDR1 is SGDLS while CDR2 is YYNGEE. Measured from the cysteine to the phenylalanine, the CDR3 is 12 residues long. Of the read, only the CDR3 DNA is kept; its 36 bases are in frame from base 1.